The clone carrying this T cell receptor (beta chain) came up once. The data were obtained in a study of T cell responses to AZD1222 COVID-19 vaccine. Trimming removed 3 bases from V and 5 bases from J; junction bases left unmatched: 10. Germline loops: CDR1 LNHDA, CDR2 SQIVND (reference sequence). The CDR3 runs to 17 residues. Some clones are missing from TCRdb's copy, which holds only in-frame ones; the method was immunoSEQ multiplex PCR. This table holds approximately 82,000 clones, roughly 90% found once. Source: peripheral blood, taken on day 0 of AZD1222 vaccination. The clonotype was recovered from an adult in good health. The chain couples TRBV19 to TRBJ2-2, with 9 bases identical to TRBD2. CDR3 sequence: CASSIFFAGGLTGELFF. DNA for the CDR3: TGTGCCAGTAGTATTTTCTTTGCGGGGGGGCTAACCGGGGAGCTGTTTTTT.